One sample yielded the 12 T cell receptor beta chains listed below, sequenced in a study of blood T cell repertoires in COVID-19. The data were produced by immunoSEQ multiplex PCR, yet TCRdb's version contains in-frame clones alone and is incomplete. The table includes about 54,000 clones, over 80% detected once. The specimen was peripheral blood. These receptors all stem from an older woman with acute or convalescent COVID-19.

The chain uses TRBV19 and TRBJ2-2; 7 nucleotides agree with TRBD2. CDR3 length equals 14 residues. V shed 9 bases and J 1 base; nucleotides not matched to a gene: 5. CDR1 LNHDA and CDR2 SQIVND come from the germline V gene (reference sequence). CDR3 DNA: TGTGCCAGCCTGACTAGCAGGAACACCGGGGAGCTGTTTTTT. Protein sequence: CASLTSRNTGELFF.

The chain joins TRBV5-1 to TRBJ2-1; 12 positions agree with TRBD1. This CDR3 is 19 amino acids long. In germline, CDR1 is SGHRS, CDR2 YFSETQ. V gave up 4 bases and J gave up 3 bases; unmatched junction bases: 14. This CDR3 reads CASSQRSRRDRGLYNEQFF. The CDR3 bases are TGCGCCAGCAGCCAAAGATCGAGGCGGGACAGGGGGCTCTACAATGAGCAGTTCTTC.

The chain couples TRBV12-3 or TRBV12-4 to TRBJ1-5, with a weak D call TRBD1 (6 bases). The V gene lost 5 bases and the J gene lost 11 bases, with 10 bases spanning the gap. The CDR3 has 11 amino acids. Here the CDR3 reads CASSDQGTQHF. The CDR3 nucleotides are TGTGCCAGCAGTGACCAGGGGACCCAGCATTTT.

A word on this clone: As the CDR3 is not closed by the conserved phenylalanine or tryptophan, this likely results from a read error. The DNA is left out, because the CDR3 cannot be placed on it with certainty; the CDR3 is given as TCRdb lists it. This chain uses TRBV12-3 or TRBV12-4 with TRBJ2-7; TRBD1 reflects the table's D call only, with no check against the DNA. The CDR3 totals 12 residues, both ends included. The CDR3 sequence is CASSLIQGRPVL.

The V gene is TRBV3-1 (or the pseudogene TRBV3-2), the J gene TRBJ1-1; D remains ambiguous. There are 15 residues in the CDR3. Between the trimmed V and J ends, which lost 4 bases and 4 bases, there was a span of 16 bases. Germline loops: CDR1 LGHDT, CDR2 YNNKEL (reference sequence). The CDR3 spells CASSPRARRGTEAFF. The CDR3 DNA follows: TGTGCCAGCAGCCCTCGCGCACGGCGGGGCACTGAAGCTTTCTTT.

The chain joins TRBV9 to TRBJ2-3; 14 bases agree with TRBD2. The CDR3 covers 17 residues. CDR1 and CDR2 (germline): SGDLS, YYNGEE. Losses at the gene ends were 4 bases for V and 4 bases for J; bases not matched to a gene: 8. The CDR3 DNA reads TGTGCCAGCAGCTTTGGTCCGGGACTAGCGGGAGCAGATACGCAGTATTTT. This translates into CASSFGPGLAGADTQYF.

This chain joins TRBV6-5 and TRBJ1-6, with no clear D. Per the germline V gene, CDR1 is MNHEY and CDR2 is SVGAGI. The CDR3 is 14 residues long. Trimming took off 2 bases at V and 7 bases at J, with 9 bases between the two ends. CDR3 sequence reads: CASSYEAANSPLHF. CDR3 DNA: TGTGCCAGCAGTTACGAGGCAGCAAATTCACCCCTCCACTTT.

Notes on this clone: A read error may produce the germline difference seen at one junction end. The chain has TRBV7-8 and TRBJ2-7, with 14 bases that match TRBD2. This CDR3 contains 19 residues. Germline V gene sequence: CDR1 SGHVS, CDR2 FQNEAQ. In nucleotides, the CDR3 is TGTGCCAGCAGCCTAGCCCGGGGACTAGCGGGAGTAGTTCCCTACGAGCAGTACTTC. It yields the protein CASSLARGLAGVVPYEQYF.

The chain joins TRBV7-2 to TRBJ2-1, with TRBD1 as a possible D gene (5 bases). Trimming left V 4 bases short and J 2 bases short, with 12 bases between. There are 15 residues in the CDR3. CDR1 is SGHTA and CDR2 is FQGNSA in the germline V gene. The CDR3 region is CASSSPGLTYNEQFF. The CDR3 nucleotides read TGTGCCAGCAGCTCGCCAGGGTTGACCTACAATGAGCAGTTCTTC.

The chain has TRBV7-9 and TRBJ1-6; D gene ambiguous. The CDR3 consists of 14 residues. Between the trimmed V and J ends, which lost 1 base and 8 bases, there was a span of 9 bases. Per germline, CDR1 SEHNR and CDR2 FQNEAQ (reference sequence). This CDR3 reads CASSLGGRDSPLHF. CDR3 coding DNA: TGTGCCAGCAGCTTAGGAGGGAGAGATTCACCCCTCCACTTT.

The chain uses TRBV5-8 and TRBJ2-3; 7 bases are shared with TRBD1. Per germline, CDR1 SGHTS and CDR2 YDEGEE. CDR3 length: 15 amino acids. The ends lost 1 base at V and 4 bases at J; junction bases unmatched: 6. CDR3 sequence: CASSLWGQGADTQYF. CDR3 DNA: TGTGCCAGCAGCTTGTGGGGTCAGGGGGCAGATACGCAGTATTTT.

This chain connects TRBV10-3 to TRBJ1-1; possibly TRBD1 for D (6 bases). Germline V CDR1 and CDR2: ENHRY, SYGVKD. Trimming took off 6 bases at V and 3 bases at J, with 14 bases between the two ends. The CDR3 is made up of 14 amino acids. CDR3 residues: CAISPGHGDTEAFF. Written as DNA, the CDR3 is TGTGCCATCAGCCCGGGACACGGGGACACTGAAGCTTTCTTT.